The next 9 T cell receptor beta chains were all read from a single sample in a study of T cell responses to AZD1222 COVID-19 vaccine. The table came from immunoSEQ multiplex PCR; TCRdb's copy has only in-frame clones and leaves some out. The data contain 100,000 to 150,000 clones, about nine tenths of them singletons. This specimen was peripheral blood, taken on day 0 of AZD1222 vaccination. The origin of the receptors is an adult in good health.

The CDR3 region is CAWRLTGGGGNSPLHF. In DNA, the CDR3 is TGTGCCTGGAGGCTTACAGGGGGCGGCGGTAATTCACCCCTCCACTTT. The J gene is TRBJ1-6, the V gene TRBV30; 9 nucleotides match TRBD1. The CDR3 contains 16 residues. The V gene's germline CDR1 is GTSNPN and CDR2 SVGIG (reference sequence). With V trimmed by 3 bases and J by 6 bases, 9 bases remained unmatched.

CDR3 region: CASSLGGTVSPNEQFF. DNA of the CDR3: TGCGCCAGCAGCTTGGGGGGGACAGTGAGCCCCAATGAGCAGTTCTTC. The rearrangement joins TRBV5-1 to TRBJ2-1; 7 positions match TRBD1. The length of the CDR3 is 16 residues. Germline V gives CDR1 SGHRS, CDR2 YFSETQ. Trimming cost V 0 bases and J 6 bases; bases outside gene matches: 9. The whole variable domain, filled in from reference TRBV5-1 and TRBJ2-1, reads KAGVTQTPRYLIKTRGQQVTLSCSPISGHRSVSWYQQTPGQGLQFLFEYFSETQRNKGNFPGRFSGRQFSNSRSEMNVSTLELGDSALYLCASSLGGTVSPNEQFFGPGTRLTVL.

This chain uses TRBV12-3 or TRBV12-4 with TRBJ1-1; no clear D. V was trimmed by 6 bases and J by 6 bases, leaving 8 bases between them. CDR3 length: 11 residues. CDR3 coding DNA: TGTGCCAGCAGCCCGAGGGCTGAAGCTTTCTTT. Protein: CASSPRAEAFF.

This clone was seen only a few times. The V call is TRBV6-1, the J call TRBJ1-5, with D possibly being TRBD1 (6 bases). Trimming took off 2 bases at V and 4 bases at J, with 15 bases between the two ends. The CDR3 extends over 16 amino acids. Germline V gene lookup returns CDR1 MNHNS and CDR2 SASEGT. CDR3 coding DNA: TGTGCCAGCAGTGAATGGGTGAGAGGGGGTAATCAGCCCCAGCATTTT. This encodes CASSEWVRGGNQPQHF.

The rearrangement links TRBV9 to TRBJ1-6; the D is unclear. The CDR3 totals 16 residues. In germline, CDR1 is SGDLS, CDR2 YYNGEE. Trimming removed 1 base from V and 8 bases from J, with 16 bases in between. The CDR3 region is CASSVTPVTPDSPLHF. CDR3 bases: TGTGCCAGCAGCGTAACTCCCGTCACGCCGGATTCACCCCTCCACTTT.

V is TRBV7-9 and J is TRBJ1-1, with D uncertain. V was trimmed by 3 bases and J by 0 bases, leaving 8 bases between them. Germline assignment: CDR1 SEHNR and CDR2 FQNEAQ (reference sequence). This CDR3 is 14 amino acids long. CDR3 DNA sequence: TGTGCCAGCAGCTTGGCGGGTATGAACACTGAAGCTTTCTTT. It codes for CASSLAGMNTEAFF. The full variable domain, its missing parts supplied by reference TRBV7-9 and TRBJ1-1, is DTGVSQNPRHKITKRGQNVTFRCDPISEHNRLYWYRQTLGQGPEFLTYFQNEAQLEKSRLLSDRFSAERPKGSFSTLEIQRTEQGDSAMYLCASSLAGMNTEAFFGQGTRLTVV.

This clone was seen a single time. The chain links TRBV28 to TRBJ2-5, with D hard to call. Deletions cut 6 bases from V and 5 bases from J, with 16 bases between. Germline lookup yields CDR1 MDHEN and CDR2 SYDVKM. This CDR3 is built from 14 residues. CDR3 sequence reads: CASSLPIDPETQYF. The CDR3 DNA follows: TGTGCCAGCAGCTTACCAATTGACCCGGAGACCCAGTACTTC.

This sequence joins TRBV5-1 and TRBJ1-5, with 7 bases aligning to TRBD1. V trimming: 0 bases; J trimming: 7 bases; junction bases outside the gene matches: 4. Germline V lookup: CDR1 SGHRS, CDR2 YFSETQ. The CDR3 extends over 14 amino acids. The CDR3 nucleotides read TGCGCCAGCAGCTTGGAAGGGGACAGACAGCCCCAGCATTTT. This gives the protein CASSLEGDRQPQHF. The full variable domain, its missing parts supplied by reference TRBV5-1 and TRBJ1-5, is KAGVTQTPRYLIKTRGQQVTLSCSPISGHRSVSWYQQTPGQGLQFLFEYFSETQRNKGNFPGRFSGRQFSNSRSEMNVSTLELGDSALYLCASSLEGDRQPQHFGDGTRLSIL.

The J gene is TRBJ2-5, the V gene TRBV29-1; the match to TRBD1 covers 7 bases. Germline CDR1 is SQVTM and CDR2 is ANQGSEA. The CDR3 consists of 12 residues. V shed 8 bases, J shed 2 bases, and the junction held 5 bases outside the gene matches. The DNA of the CDR3 is TGCAGCAACCGGGACAGACAAGAGACCCAGTACTTC. This gives the protein CSNRDRQETQYF. Full variable domain (outside the CDR3, taken from reference TRBV29-1 and TRBJ2-5): SAVISQKPSRDICQRGTSLTIQCQVDSQVTMMFWYRQQPGQSLTLIATANQGSEATYESGFVIDKFPISRPNLTFSTLTVSNMSPEDSSIYLCSNRDRQETQYFGPGTRLLVL.